This TCR beta chain was identified during a study of T cells in Graves' hyperthyroidism and ophthalmopathy. Germline V CDR1 and CDR2: LGHDT, YNNKEL (reference sequence). The CDR3 consists of 16 residues. Between the trimmed V and J ends, which lost 4 bases and 6 bases, there was a span of 16 bases. RNA transcripts provided the source from which TCR beta CDR3 regions were amplified. First-round RT-PCR with HTBI primers amplified the TCR CDR3 region. TCRdb reprocessed the multiplex PCR reads with MiXCR, giving one entry per CDR3 protein. Of around 350,000 distinct CDR3 sequences listed, 15% to 19% are singletons. This clonotype was counted at least ten times.

The chain couples TRBV3-1 to TRBJ1-6, with a weak D call TRBD1 (5 bases). Sequencing used blood. This sequence was found in a woman between 18 and 29 years old with Graves' hyperthyroidism that later progressed to Graves' ophthalmopathy. The CDR3 region is CASSPNRAGRNSPLHF. The CDR3 DNA reads as TGTGCCAGCAGCCCTAATCGGGCGGGGCGTAATTCACCCCTCCACTTT.